The entry that follows covers one T cell receptor beta chain sequence. Assay: immunoSEQ multiplex PCR; the TCRdb copy retains only in-frame clones and omits some. The sample gives more than 70,000 clones, roughly 80% of which show up once; more than 4.5% is in the top ten. V shed 6 bases, J shed 1 base, and the junction held 4 bases outside the gene matches. CDR1 is SQVTM and CDR2 is ANQGSEA in the germline V gene. The CDR3 consists of 14 residues. This sample is drawn from a study of blood T cell repertoires in COVID-19. The J gene is TRBJ2-5, the V gene TRBV29-1; 11 bases fit TRBD1. Sequenced: peripheral blood. The receptor's source is an elderly woman with active or convalescent COVID-19. Here the CDR3 DNA reads TGCAGCGTGGTTGGGACAGGGGGCCAAGAGACCCAGTACTTC. Amino acid sequence: CSVVGTGGQETQYF.